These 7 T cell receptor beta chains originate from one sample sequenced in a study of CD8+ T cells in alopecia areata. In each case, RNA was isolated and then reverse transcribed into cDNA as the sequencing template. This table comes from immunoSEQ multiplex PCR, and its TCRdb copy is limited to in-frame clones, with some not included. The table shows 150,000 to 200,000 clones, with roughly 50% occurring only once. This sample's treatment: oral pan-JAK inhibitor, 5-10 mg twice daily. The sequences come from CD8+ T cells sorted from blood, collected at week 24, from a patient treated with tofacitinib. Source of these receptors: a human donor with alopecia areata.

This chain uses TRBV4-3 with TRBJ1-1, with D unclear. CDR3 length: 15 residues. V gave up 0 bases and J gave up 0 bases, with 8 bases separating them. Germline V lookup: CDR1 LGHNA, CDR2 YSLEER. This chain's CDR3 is CASSQEHPLNTEAFF. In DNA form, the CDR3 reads TGCGCCAGCAGCCAAGAGCACCCGTTGAACACTGAAGCTTTCTTT.

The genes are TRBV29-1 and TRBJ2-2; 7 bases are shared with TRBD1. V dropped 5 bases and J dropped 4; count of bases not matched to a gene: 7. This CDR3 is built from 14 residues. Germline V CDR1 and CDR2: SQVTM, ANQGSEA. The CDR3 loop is CSVSRGSGTGELFF. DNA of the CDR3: TGCAGCGTTAGCAGGGGGTCGGGCACCGGGGAGCTGTTTTTT.

The CDR3 is CAITNRKISYEQYF. CDR3 DNA: TGTGCCATTACTAACAGGAAAATCTCCTACGAGCAGTACTTC. The chain recombines TRBV7-9 with TRBJ2-7; possible D gene TRBD1, 5 bases. Germline CDR1 is SEHNR and CDR2 is FQNEAQ (reference sequence). This CDR3 comprises 14 residues. Trimming pared 10 bases from V and 0 bases from J, leaving 16 bases between.

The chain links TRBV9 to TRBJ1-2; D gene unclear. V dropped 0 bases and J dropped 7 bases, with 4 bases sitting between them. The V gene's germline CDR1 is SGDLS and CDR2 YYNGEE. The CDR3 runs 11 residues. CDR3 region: CASSVGRGYTF. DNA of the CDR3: TGTGCCAGCAGCGTAGGCCGTGGCTACACCTTC.

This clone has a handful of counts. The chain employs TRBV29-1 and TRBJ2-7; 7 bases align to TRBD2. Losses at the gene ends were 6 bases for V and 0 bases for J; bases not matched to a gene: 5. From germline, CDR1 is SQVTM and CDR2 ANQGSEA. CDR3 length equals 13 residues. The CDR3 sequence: CSVTGGRSYEQYF. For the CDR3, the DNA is TGCAGCGTCACGGGGGGACGCTCCTACGAGCAGTACTTC.

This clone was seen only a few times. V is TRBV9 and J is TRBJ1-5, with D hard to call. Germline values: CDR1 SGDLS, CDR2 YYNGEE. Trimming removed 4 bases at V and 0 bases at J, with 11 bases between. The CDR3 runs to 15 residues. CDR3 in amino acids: CASSPDLNSNQPQHF. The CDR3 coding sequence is TGTGCCAGCAGCCCGGATCTAAATAGCAATCAGCCCCAGCATTTT.

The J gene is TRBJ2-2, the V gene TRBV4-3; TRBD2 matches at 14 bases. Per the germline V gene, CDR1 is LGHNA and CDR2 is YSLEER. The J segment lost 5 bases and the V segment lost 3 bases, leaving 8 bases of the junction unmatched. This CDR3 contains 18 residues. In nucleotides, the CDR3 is TGCGCCAGCAGCCAGGGACTAGCGGGGGCCACGAGGACCGGGGAGCTGTTTTTT. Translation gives CASSQGLAGATRTGELFF.